A selection of T cell receptor beta chains follows, all from one sample in a study of T cell changes during pregnancy in multiple sclerosis. Method: immunoSEQ multiplex PCR; TCRdb's copy keeps in-frame clones and lacks some. Among tens of thousands of clones listed, approximately 92% were seen once. This sample comprised peripheral blood, obtained in the first trimester of pregnancy. The source of these receptors is a female donor with multiple sclerosis, enrolled in a pregnancy study. CDR3s include the opening cysteine and the closing phenylalanine or tryptophan. D genes are given only for firm matches. Clone size is shown for a subset of rows, as once, few, many or a class of expanded clone.

clone_size j_call d_call v_call cdr3_aa cdr3_nt
- TRBJ2-3 - TRBV7-6 CASSGRGTDTQYF TGTGCCAGCAGCGGTCGGGGGACAGATACGCAGTATTTT
- TRBJ2-3 - TRBV5-1 CASSLGPDSTDTQYF TGCGCCAGCAGCTTGGGCCCCGACTCCACAGATACGCAGTATTTT
- TRBJ2-1 - TRBV5-1 CASSLEAGSYNEQFF TGCGCCAGCAGCTTGGAGGCAGGCTCCTACAATGAGCAGTTCTTC
- TRBJ2-5 - TRBV19 CASSNRGSGAETQYF TGTGCCAGTAGTAATCGGGGGAGCGGAGCGGAGACCCAGTACTTC
- TRBJ2-7 - TRBV7-2 CASSLGGGSPSYEQYF TGTGCCAGCAGCTTGGGGGGCGGGAGCCCTTCCTACGAGCAGTACTTC
- TRBJ1-5 TRBD1 TRBV4-1 CASSQFVGTDADQPQHF TGCGCCAGCAGCCAGTTCGTAGGGACAGATGCGGATCAGCCCCAGCATTTT
- TRBJ2-2 - TRBV9 CASSVDPSRNTGELFF TGTGCCAGCAGCGTAGACCCAAGTAGGAACACCGGGGAGCTGTTTTTT
- TRBJ2-3 TRBD2 TRBV27 CASSPRLAGSLRKYF TGTGCCAGCAGTCCCAGACTAGCGGGGAGCCTTCGGAAGTATTTT
- TRBJ1-1 TRBD1 TRBV6-1 CASREGAVNTEAFF TGTGCCAGCAGAGAGGGGGCGGTGAACACTGAAGCTTTCTTT
- TRBJ1-3 TRBD1 TRBV13 CASSPDRGHGNTIYF TGTGCCAGCAGCCCGGACAGGGGGCATGGAAACACCATATATTTT
- TRBJ2-7 TRBD1 TRBV19 CASTLGTGQSYEQYF TGTGCCAGTACCCTGGGGACAGGCCAATCCTACGAGCAGTACTTC
- TRBJ1-1 TRBD1 TRBV6-5 CASSYSDRGITEAFF TGTGCCAGCAGTTACTCGGACAGGGGGATCACTGAAGCTTTCTTT
- TRBJ1-4 - TRBV18 CASSPRSGEKLFF TGTGCCAGCTCACCCCGAAGTGGCGAAAAACTGTTTTTT
- TRBJ2-1 TRBD1 TRBV6-1 CASSESGRGRANEQFF TGTGCCAGCAGTGAATCGGGCAGGGGGCGAGCCAATGAGCAGTTCTTC
- TRBJ2-1 TRBD2 TRBV5-1 CASTKTGTSLHEQFF TGCGCCAGCACCAAGACCGGGACTAGCCTCCATGAGCAGTTCTTC
few TRBJ1-5 - TRBV5-1 CASSLDAGEYNQPQHF TGCGCCAGCAGCTTGGATGCAGGGGAGTACAATCAGCCCCAGCATTTT
- TRBJ1-2 - TRBV29-1 CSVERGRDYGYTF TGCAGCGTTGAACGAGGCAGGGACTATGGCTACACCTTC
- TRBJ2-7 - TRBV7-8 CASSLKPQQIYEQYF TGTGCCAGCAGCTTAAAGCCCCAACAGATTTACGAGCAGTACTTC
- TRBJ2-1 TRBD2 TRBV7-3 CASSSGGAEQFF TGTGCCAGCAGCTCGGGAGGGGCCGAGCAGTTCTTC
- TRBJ1-1 - TRBV25-1 CASISNTEAFF TGTGCCAGCATCTCCAACACTGAAGCTTTCTTT
- TRBJ2-1 - TRBV6-4 CASSGTPTSSNYNEQFF TGTGCCAGCAGTGGCACACCTACTAGTAGTAACTACAATGAGCAGTTCTTC
- TRBJ2-7 TRBD2 TRBV9 CASSFSGSAYEQYF TGTGCCAGCAGCTTTAGCGGGAGCGCCTACGAGCAGTACTTC
- TRBJ1-4 - TRBV30 CAWSSGIATNEKLFF TGTGCCTGGAGTTCAGGCATTGCAACTAATGAAAAACTGTTTTTT
once TRBJ2-1 TRBD2 TRBV5-1 CASSFLLAGVHNEQFF TGCGCCAGCAGCTTCCTACTAGCGGGAGTGCACAATGAGCAGTTCTTC
- TRBJ1-1 TRBD1 TRBV5-1 CASGKGGAQRTEAFF TGCGCCAGCGGAAAAGGGGGCGCGCAGAGGACTGAAGCTTTCTTT
few TRBJ1-2 TRBD1 TRBV5-1 CASSRDRGVYTF TGCGCCAGCAGCCGGGACAGGGGAGTCTACACCTTC
few TRBJ2-5 - TRBV28 CASSPRGGLETQYF TGTGCCAGCAGTCCCCGTGGGGGCCTAGAGACCCAGTACTTC
once TRBJ1-2 TRBD1 TRBV5-1 CASSLAGGHGYTF TGCGCCAGCAGCTTGGCAGGGGGGCATGGCTACACCTTC
- TRBJ2-7 TRBD2 TRBV5-4 CASSPGLASDEQYF TGTGCCAGCAGCCCGGGACTAGCGTCAGACGAGCAGTACTTC
- TRBJ1-1 TRBD1 TRBV13 CASSLGQPNTEAFF TGTGCCAGCAGCTTGGGACAGCCGAACACTGAAGCTTTCTTT
- TRBJ2-7 TRBD1 TRBV19 CASSIGQGARYEQYF TGTGCCAGTAGTATAGGGCAGGGGGCAAGGTACGAGCAGTACTTC
- TRBJ1-4 - TRBV18 CASSPGLGEKLFF TGTGCCAGCTCACCCGGACTGGGAGAAAAACTGTTTTTT
- TRBJ1-1 - TRBV7-3 CASSLTGQGNTEAFF TGTGCCAGCAGCTTAACGGGGCAGGGAAACACTGAAGCTTTCTTT
- TRBJ2-2 TRBD1 TRBV6-5 CASSRDRGRTGELFF TGTGCCAGCAGTCGGGACAGGGGAAGAACCGGGGAGCTGTTTTTT